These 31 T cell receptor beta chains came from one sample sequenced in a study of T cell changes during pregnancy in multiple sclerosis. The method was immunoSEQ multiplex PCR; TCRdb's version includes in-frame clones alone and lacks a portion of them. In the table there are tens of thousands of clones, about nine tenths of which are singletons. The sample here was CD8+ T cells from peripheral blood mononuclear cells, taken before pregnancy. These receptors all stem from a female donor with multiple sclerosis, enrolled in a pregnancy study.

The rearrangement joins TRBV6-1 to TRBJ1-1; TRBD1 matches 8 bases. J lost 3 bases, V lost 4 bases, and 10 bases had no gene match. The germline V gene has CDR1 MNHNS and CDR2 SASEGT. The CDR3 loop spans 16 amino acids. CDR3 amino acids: CASSVPPYRGDTEAFF. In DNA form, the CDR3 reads TGTGCCAGCAGTGTCCCTCCTTACAGGGGGGACACTGAAGCTTTCTTT.

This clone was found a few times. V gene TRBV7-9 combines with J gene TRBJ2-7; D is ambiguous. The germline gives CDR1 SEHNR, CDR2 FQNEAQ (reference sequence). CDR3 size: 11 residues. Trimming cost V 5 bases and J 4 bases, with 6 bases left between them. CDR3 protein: CASSADYEQYF. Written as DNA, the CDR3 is TGTGCCAGCAGCGCGGATTACGAGCAGTACTTC.

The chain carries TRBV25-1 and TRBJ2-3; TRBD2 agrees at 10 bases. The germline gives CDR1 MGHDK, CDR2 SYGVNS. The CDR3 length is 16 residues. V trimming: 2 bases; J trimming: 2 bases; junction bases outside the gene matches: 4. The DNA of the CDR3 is TGTGCCAGCAGTGAACTCACTAGCGGGATCACAGATACGCAGTATTTT. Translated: CASSELTSGITDTQYF.

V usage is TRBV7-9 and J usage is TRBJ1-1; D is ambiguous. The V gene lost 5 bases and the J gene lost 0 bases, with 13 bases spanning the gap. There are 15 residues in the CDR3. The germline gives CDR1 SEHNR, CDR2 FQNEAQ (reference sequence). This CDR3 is CASSGGGAVNTEAFF. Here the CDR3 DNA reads TGTGCCAGCAGCGGCGGCGGCGCGGTGAACACTGAAGCTTTCTTT.

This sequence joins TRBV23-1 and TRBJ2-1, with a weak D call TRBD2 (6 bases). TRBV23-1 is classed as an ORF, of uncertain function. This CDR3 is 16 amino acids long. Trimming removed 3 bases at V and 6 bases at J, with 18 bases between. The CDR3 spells CASSHPPGGDFNEQFF. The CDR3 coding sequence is TGCGCCAGCAGTCACCCCCCCGGGGGTGATTTCAATGAGCAGTTCTTC.

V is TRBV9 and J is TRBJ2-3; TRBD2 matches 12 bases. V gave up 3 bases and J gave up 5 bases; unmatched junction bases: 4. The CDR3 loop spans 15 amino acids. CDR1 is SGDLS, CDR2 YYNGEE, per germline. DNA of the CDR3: TGTGCCAGCAGCGCCTCTAGCGGGGGGGGAGATACGCAGTATTTT. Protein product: CASSASSGGGDTQYF.

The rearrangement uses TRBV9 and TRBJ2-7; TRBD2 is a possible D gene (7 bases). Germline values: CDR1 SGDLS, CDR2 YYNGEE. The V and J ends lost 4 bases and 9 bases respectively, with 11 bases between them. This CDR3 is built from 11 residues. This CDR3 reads CASSSGGAQYF. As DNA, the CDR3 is TGTGCCAGCAGCTCGGGGGGCGCGCAGTACTTC.

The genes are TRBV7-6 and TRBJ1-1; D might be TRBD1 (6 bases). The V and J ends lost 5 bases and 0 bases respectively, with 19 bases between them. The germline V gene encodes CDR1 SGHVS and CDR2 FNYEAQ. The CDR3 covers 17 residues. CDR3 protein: CASSLTPGQPLNTEAFF. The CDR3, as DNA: TGTGCCAGCAGCCTTACCCCGGGACAACCGTTGAACACTGAAGCTTTCTTT.

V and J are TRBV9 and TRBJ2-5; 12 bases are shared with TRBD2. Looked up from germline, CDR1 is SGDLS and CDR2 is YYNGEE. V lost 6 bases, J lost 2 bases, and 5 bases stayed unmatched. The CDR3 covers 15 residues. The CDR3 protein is CASTLAGGTQETQYF. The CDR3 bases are TGTGCCAGCACCCTAGCGGGGGGGACACAAGAGACCCAGTACTTC. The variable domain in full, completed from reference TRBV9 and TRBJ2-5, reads DSGVTQTPKHLITATGQRVTLRCSPRSGDLSVYWYQQSLDQGLQFLIQYYNGEERAKGNILERFSAQQFPDLHSELNLSSLELGDSALYFCASTLAGGTQETQYFGPGTRLLVL.

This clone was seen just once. CDR3 loop: CASSFGGGNNEQFF. The CDR3 DNA follows: TGTGCCAGCAGTTTTGGGGGGGGGAACAATGAGCAGTTCTTC. The V call is TRBV27, the J call TRBJ2-1, with 7 bases matching TRBD2. Germline assignment: CDR1 MNHEY and CDR2 SMNVEV (reference sequence). Trimming took 3 bases from V and 5 from J; bases not matched to a gene: 4. This CDR3 comprises 14 residues.

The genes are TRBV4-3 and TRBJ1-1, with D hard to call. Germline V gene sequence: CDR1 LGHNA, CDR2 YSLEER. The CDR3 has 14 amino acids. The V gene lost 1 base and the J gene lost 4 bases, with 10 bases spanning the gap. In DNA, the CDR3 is TGCGCCAGCAGCCAAGCCCTAGGCTTCACTGAAGCTTTCTTT. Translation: CASSQALGFTEAFF.

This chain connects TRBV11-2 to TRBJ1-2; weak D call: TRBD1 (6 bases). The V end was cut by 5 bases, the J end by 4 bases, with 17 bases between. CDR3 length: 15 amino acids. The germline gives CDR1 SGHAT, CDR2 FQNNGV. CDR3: CASSPGRGGRYGYTF. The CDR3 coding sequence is TGTGCCAGCAGCCCTGGACGGGGGGGCCGCTATGGCTACACCTTC.

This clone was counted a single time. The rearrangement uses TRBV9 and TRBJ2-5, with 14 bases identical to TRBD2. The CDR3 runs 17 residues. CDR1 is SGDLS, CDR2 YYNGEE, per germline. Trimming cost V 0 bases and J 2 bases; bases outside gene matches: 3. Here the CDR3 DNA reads TGTGCCAGCAGCGTAGGACTAGCGGGGGGGCAGCAAGAGACCCAGTACTTC. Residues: CASSVGLAGGQQETQYF. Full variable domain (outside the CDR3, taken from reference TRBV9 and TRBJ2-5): DSGVTQTPKHLITATGQRVTLRCSPRSGDLSVYWYQQSLDQGLQFLIQYYNGEERAKGNILERFSAQQFPDLHSELNLSSLELGDSALYFCASSVGLAGGQQETQYFGPGTRLLVL.

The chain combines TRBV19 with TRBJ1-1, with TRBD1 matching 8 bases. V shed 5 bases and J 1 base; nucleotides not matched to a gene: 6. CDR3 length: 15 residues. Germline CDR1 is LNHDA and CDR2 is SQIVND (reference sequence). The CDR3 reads CASSSSGTGNTEAFF. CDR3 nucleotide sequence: TGTGCCAGTAGTTCATCCGGGACAGGGAACACTGAAGCTTTCTTT.

As DNA, the CDR3 is TGCGCCAGCAGCTGGGGACTCAATCAGCCCCAGCATTTT. This gives the protein CASSWGLNQPQHF. The V gene is TRBV4-1, the J gene TRBJ1-5; the D gene is possibly TRBD1 (5 bases). Per germline, CDR1 MGHRA and CDR2 YSYEKL. The CDR3 has 13 residues. V lost 5 bases and J lost 3, with 8 bases in between.

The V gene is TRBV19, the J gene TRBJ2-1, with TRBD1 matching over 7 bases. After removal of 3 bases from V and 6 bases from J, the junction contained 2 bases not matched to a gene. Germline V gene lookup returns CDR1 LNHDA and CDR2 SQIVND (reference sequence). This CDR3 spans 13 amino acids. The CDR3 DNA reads TGTGCCAGTAGTATTCCAGGGGGCAATGAGCAGTTCTTC. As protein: CASSIPGGNEQFF.

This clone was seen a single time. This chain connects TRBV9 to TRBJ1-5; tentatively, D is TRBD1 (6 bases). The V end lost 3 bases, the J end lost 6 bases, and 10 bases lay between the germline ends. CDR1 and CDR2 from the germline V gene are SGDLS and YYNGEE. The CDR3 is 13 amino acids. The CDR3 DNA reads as TGTGCCAGCAGCGGCACAGGGACTCAGCCCCAGCATTTT. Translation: CASSGTGTQPQHF.

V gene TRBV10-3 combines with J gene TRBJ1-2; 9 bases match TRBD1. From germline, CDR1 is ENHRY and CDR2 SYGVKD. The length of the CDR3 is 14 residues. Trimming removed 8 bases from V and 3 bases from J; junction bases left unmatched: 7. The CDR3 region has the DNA TGTGCCATCCGCACAGGGGGCAGGGACTATGGCTACACCTTC. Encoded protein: CAIRTGGRDYGYTF.

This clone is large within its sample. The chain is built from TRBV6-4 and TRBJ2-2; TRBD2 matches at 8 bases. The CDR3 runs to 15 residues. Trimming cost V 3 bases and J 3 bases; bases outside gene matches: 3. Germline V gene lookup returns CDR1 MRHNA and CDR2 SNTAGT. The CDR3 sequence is CASSENGGDTGELFF. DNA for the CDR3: TGTGCCAGCAGTGAGAACGGGGGGGACACCGGGGAGCTGTTTTTT.

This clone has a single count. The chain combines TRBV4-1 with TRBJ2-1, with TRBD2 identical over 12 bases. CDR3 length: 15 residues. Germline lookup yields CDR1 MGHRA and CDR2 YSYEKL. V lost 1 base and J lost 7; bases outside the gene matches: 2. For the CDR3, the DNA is TGCGCCAGCAGCCAAGGACTAGCGGGGGCGAATGAGCAGTTCTTC. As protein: CASSQGLAGANEQFF.

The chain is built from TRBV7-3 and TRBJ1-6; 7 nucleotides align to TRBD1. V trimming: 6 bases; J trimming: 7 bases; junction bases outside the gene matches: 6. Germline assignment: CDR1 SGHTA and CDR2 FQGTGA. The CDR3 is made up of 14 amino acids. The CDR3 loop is CASSPGGRNSPLHF. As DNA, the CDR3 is TGTGCCAGCAGTCCAGGGGGGCGGAATTCACCCCTCCACTTT.

The CDR3 DNA follows: TGTGCCATCAGTGGGTGGACTAGCGGGGGGGGTTACGAGCAGTACTTC. Amino acids: CAISGWTSGGGYEQYF. The rearrangement joins TRBV10-3 to TRBJ2-7, with 15 bases identical to TRBD2. V lost 4 bases, J lost 4 bases, and 5 bases stayed unmatched. CDR3 length: 16 amino acids. Germline-derived CDR1 and CDR2 are ENHRY and SYGVKD.

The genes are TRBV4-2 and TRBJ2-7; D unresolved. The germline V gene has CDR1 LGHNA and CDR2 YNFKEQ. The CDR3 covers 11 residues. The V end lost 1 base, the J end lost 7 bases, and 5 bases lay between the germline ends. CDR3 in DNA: TGTGCCAGCAGCCAAGGGCTGGAGCAGTACTTC. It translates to CASSQGLEQYF.

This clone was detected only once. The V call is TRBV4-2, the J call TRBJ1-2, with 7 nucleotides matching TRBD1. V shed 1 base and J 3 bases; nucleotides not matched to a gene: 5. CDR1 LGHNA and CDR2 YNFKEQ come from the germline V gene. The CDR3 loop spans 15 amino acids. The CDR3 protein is CASSQVGGGDYGYTF. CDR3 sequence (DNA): TGTGCCAGCAGCCAAGTCGGAGGGGGCGACTATGGCTACACCTTC.

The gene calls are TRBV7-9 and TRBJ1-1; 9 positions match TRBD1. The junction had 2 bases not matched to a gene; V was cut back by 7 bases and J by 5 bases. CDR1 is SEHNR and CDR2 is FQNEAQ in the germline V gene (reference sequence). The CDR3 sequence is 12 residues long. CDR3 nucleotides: TGTGCCAGCACACAGGGGGCTACTGAAGCTTTCTTT. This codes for CASTQGATEAFF. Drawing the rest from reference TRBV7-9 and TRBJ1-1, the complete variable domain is DTGVSQNPRHKITKRGQNVTFRCDPISEHNRLYWYRQTLGQGPEFLTYFQNEAQLEKSRLLSDRFSAERPKGSFSTLEIQRTEQGDSAMYLCASTQGATEAFFGQGTRLTVV.

Here the CDR3 DNA reads TGTGCCAGCAGCCCCCAGGGATTGAACACTGAAGCTTTCTTT. This translates into CASSPQGLNTEAFF. V usage is TRBV21-1 and J usage is TRBJ1-1; the table's D call TRBD1 went unverified against the DNA. TRBV21-1 is assigned pseudogene status. The CDR3 contains 14 residues.

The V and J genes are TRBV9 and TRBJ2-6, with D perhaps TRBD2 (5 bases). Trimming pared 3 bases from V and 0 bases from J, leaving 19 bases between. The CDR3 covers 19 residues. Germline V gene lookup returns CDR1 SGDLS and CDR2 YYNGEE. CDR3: CASSASRPGKPSGANVLTF. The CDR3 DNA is TGTGCCAGCAGCGCTTCCCGGCCCGGGAAACCCTCTGGGGCCAACGTCCTGACTTTC.

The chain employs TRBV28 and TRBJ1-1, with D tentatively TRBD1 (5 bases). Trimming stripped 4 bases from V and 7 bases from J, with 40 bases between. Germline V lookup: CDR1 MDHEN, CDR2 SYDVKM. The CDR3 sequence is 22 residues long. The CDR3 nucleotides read TGTGCCAGCAGTTCCCGGAATTCGGTGGTTGTGAGGGACTCAATACAAGGAGGTGAAGCTTTCTTT. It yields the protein CASSSRNSVVVRDSIQGGEAFF.

The CDR3 nucleotides read TGCGCCAGCAGCCAAGCTGGGGGCTCTATGAACACTGAAGCTTTCTTT. Translating it yields CASSQAGGSMNTEAFF. The chain combines TRBV4-3 with TRBJ1-1; weak D call: TRBD1 (6 bases). CDR1 and CDR2 (germline): LGHNA, YSLEER. The CDR3 totals 16 residues. Trimming took off 1 base at V and 0 bases at J, with 12 bases between the two ends.

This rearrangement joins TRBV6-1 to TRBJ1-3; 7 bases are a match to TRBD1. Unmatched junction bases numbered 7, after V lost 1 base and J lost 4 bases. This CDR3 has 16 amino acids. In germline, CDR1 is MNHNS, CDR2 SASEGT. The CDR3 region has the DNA TGTGCCAGCAGTGAAGTCCCGCAGGGGGTAGGAAACACCATATATTTT. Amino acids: CASSEVPQGVGNTIYF.

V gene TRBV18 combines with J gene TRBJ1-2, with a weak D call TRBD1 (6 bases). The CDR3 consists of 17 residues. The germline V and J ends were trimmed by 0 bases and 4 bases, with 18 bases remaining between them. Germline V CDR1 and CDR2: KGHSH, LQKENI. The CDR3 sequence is CASSPPAENGGPYGYTF. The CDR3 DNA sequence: TGTGCCAGCTCACCACCGGCAGAGAACGGGGGGCCCTATGGCTACACCTTC.